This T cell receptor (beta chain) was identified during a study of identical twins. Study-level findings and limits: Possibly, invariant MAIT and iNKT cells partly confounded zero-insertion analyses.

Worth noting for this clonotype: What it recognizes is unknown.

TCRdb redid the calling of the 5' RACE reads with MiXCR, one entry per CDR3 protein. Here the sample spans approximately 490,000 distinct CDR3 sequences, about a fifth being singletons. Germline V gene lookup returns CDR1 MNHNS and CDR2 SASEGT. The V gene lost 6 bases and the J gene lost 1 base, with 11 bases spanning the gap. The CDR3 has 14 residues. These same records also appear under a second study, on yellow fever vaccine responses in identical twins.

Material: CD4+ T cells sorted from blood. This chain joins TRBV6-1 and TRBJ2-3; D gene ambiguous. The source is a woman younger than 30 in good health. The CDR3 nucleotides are TGTGCCAGCAGCCCGAAGTGGGGCACAGATACGCAGTATTTT. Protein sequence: CASSPKWGTDTQYF.